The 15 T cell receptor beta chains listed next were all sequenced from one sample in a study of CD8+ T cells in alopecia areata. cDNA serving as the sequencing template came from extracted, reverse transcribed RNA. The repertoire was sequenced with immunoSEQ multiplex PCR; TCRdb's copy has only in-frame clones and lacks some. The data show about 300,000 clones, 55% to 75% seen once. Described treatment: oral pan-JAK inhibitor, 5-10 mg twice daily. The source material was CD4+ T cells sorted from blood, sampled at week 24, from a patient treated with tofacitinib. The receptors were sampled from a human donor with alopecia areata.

This chain's CDR3 is CSVEEGRYEQFF. CDR3 bases: TGCAGCGTTGAAGAGGGGAGGTATGAGCAGTTCTTC. The V call is TRBV29-1, the J call TRBJ2-1; D may be TRBD2 (6 bases). This CDR3 contains 12 residues. Per the germline V gene, CDR1 is SQVTM and CDR2 is ANQGSEA. The ends were cut back, 0 bases at V and 8 bases at J, with 8 bases in the middle.

The CDR3 DNA sequence: TGTGCCAGCAGCGTAGCGGGGGGCCTTCCCGGGGAGCTGTTTTTT. Translating gives CASSVAGGLPGELFF. This chain connects TRBV9 to TRBJ2-2, with D perhaps TRBD2 (7 bases). Germline V gives CDR1 SGDLS, CDR2 YYNGEE. Trimming shortened V by 0 bases and J by 6 bases, and 12 bases separated the two germline ends. The CDR3 extends over 15 amino acids.

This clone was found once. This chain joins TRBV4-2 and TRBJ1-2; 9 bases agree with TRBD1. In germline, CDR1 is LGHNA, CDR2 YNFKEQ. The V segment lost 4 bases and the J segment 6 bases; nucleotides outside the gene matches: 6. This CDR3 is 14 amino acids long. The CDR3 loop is CASSRGTGLDGYTF. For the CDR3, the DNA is TGTGCCAGCAGCCGAGGGACAGGGCTCGATGGCTACACCTTC.

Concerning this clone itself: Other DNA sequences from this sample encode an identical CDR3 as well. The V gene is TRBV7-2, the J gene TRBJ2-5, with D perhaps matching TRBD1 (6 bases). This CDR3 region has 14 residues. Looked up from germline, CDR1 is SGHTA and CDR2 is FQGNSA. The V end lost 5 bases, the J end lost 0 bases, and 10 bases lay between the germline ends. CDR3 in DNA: TGTGCCAGCAGCGTCGACAGGTACCAAGAGACCCAGTACTTC. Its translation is CASSVDRYQETQYF.

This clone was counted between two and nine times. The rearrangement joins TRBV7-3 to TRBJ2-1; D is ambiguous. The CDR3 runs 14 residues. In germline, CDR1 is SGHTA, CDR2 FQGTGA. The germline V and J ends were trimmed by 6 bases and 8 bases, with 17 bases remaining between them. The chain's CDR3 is CASSFQAVSDEQFF. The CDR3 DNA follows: TGTGCCAGCAGTTTCCAGGCAGTCTCCGATGAGCAGTTCTTC.

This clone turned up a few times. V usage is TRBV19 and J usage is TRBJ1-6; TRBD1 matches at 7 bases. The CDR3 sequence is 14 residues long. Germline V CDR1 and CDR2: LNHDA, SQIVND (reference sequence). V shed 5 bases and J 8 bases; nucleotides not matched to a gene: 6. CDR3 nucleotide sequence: TGTGCCAGTAGTTCGACAGGGAGGGATTCACCCCTCCACTTT. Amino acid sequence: CASSSTGRDSPLHF.

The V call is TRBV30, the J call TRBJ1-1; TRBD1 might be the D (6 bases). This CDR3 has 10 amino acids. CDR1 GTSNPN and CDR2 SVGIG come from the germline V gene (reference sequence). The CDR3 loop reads CAFRGAEAFF. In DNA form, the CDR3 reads TGTGCTTTTCGGGGGGCCGAAGCTTTCTTT.

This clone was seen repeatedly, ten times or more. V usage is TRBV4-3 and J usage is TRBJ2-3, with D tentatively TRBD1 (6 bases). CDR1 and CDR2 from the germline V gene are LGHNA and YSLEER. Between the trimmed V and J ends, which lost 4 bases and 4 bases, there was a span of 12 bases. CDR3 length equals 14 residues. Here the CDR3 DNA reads TGCGCCAGCAGCCGCACCTCAGGGGCAGATACGCAGTATTTT. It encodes CASSRTSGADTQYF.

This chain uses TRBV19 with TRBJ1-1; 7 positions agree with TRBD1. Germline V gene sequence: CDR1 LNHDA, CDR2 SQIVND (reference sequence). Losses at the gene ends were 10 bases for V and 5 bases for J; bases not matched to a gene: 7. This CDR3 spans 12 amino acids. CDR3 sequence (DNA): TGTGCCACCCTAGGACAGGCGACTGAAGCTTTCTTT. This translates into CATLGQATEAFF.

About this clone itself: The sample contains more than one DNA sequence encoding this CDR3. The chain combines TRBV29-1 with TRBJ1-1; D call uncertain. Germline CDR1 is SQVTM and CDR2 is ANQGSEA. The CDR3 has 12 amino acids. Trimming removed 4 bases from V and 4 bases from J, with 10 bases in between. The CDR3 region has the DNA TGCAGCGTTGCGGGGTTCGGCACTGAAGCTTTCTTT. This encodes CSVAGFGTEAFF.

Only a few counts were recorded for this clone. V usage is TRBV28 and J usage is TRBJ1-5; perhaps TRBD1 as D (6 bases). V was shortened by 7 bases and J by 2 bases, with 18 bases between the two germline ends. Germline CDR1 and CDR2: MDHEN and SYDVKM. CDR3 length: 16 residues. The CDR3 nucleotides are TGTGCCAGCACCTTCCGGGCAGGGGAGGGCAATCAGCCCCAGCATTTT. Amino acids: CASTFRAGEGNQPQHF.

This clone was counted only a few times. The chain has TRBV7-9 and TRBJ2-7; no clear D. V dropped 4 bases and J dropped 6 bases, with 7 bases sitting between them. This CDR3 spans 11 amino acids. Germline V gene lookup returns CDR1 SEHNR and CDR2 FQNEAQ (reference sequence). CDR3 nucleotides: TGTGCCAGCAGCTCCCGGGCCGAGCAGTACTTC. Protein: CASSSRAEQYF.

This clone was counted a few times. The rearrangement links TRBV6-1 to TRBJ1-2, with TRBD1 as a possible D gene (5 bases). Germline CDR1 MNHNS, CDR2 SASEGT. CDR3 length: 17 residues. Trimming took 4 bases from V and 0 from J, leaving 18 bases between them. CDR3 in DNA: TGTGCCAGCAGTGCCCAGGGCGGGTTAGGTACTAACTATGGCTACACCTTC. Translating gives CASSAQGGLGTNYGYTF.

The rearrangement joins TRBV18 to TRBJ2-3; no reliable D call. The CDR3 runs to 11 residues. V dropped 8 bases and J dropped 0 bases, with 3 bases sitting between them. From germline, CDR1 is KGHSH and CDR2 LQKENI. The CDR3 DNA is TGTGCCAGCCGTAGCACAGATACGCAGTATTTT. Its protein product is CASRSTDTQYF.

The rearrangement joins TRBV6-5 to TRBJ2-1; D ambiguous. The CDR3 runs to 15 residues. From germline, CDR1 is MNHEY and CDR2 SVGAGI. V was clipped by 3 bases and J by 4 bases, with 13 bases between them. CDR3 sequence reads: CASSYAQTSYNEQFF. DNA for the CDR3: TGTGCCAGCAGTTATGCGCAGACTTCATACAATGAGCAGTTCTTC.